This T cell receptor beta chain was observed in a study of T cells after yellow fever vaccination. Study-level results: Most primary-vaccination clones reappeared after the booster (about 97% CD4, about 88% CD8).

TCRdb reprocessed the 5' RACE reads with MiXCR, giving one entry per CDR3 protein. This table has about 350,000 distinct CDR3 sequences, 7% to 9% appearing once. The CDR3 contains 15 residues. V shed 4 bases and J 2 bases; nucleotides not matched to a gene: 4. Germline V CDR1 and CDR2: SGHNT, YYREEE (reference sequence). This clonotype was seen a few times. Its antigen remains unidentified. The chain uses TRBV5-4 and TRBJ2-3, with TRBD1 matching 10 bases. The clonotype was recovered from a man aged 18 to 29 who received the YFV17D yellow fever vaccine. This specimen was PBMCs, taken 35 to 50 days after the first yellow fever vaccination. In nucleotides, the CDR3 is TGTGCCAGCAGCACTGGGACAGGGGACACAGATACGCAGTATTTT. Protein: CASSTGTGDTDTQYF.